This TCR beta chain was recovered during a study of persistence of HIV-infected CD4 T cells. Of note for this clone: Antigen specificity is unknown.

Sequencing used immunoSEQ version 4 in survey mode. The repertoire was sequenced with immunoSEQ multiplex PCR; TCRdb's copy has only in-frame clones and lacks some. There are approximately 44,000 clones in the sample; approximately 88% occur only once, and about 0.94% lies in the top ten. Germline CDR1 KGHDR, CDR2 SFDVKD. The CDR3 has 13 amino acids. V lost 2 bases and J 2 bases, leaving 5 bases between the germline ends. This nonspecific control used anti-CD3/anti-CD28 bead stimulation of CD4+ T cells. Sorting selected CD4+ T cells upregulating both CD40 ligand and CD69. The sample was CD4+ T cells sorted from PBMCs after approximately 20-hour stimulation, taken from a patient who received antiretroviral therapy. The TCR comes from an adult man with HIV who was CMV-seropositive. The chain couples TRBV24-1 to TRBJ2-5; D is uncertain. The CDR3 protein is CATSDSGQETQYF. The CDR3 DNA follows: TGTGCCACCAGTGATTCTGGTCAAGAGACCCAGTACTTC.